The rows below give T cell receptor beta chains drawn from one sample of a study of blood T cells in healthy people across ages. From the 5' RACE reads, TCRdb called clonotypes with MiXCR, one entry per CDR3 protein. This table has 920,000 or so distinct CDR3 sequences, roughly 45% appearing once. Sequences were obtained from blood. Receptor source: a woman aged 55-69 years in good health. Both conserved end residues are part of each CDR3. Fields, in order: CDR3 DNA, CDR3 protein, J gene, clone size, V gene, D gene. D genes are given only for firm matches. Some rows have no size entry. The others give once, few or many, or a class for an expanded clone.

cdr3_nt: TGTGCCAGCAGTTACCCTCCCCCGGGGGAGACCCAGTACTTC
cdr3_aa: CASSYPPPGETQYF
j_call: TRBJ2-5
clone_size: NA
v_call: TRBV6-2/TRBV6-3
d_call: NA

cdr3_nt: TGTGCCAGCAGTTTAATGGACGATCAGCCCCAGCATTTT
cdr3_aa: CASSLMDDQPQHF
j_call: TRBJ1-5
clone_size: few
v_call: TRBV27
d_call: NA

cdr3_nt: TGTGCCAGCAGCCCCGTAATGGCTAGCGGATCCTACGAGCAGTACTTC
cdr3_aa: CASSPVMASGSYEQYF
j_call: TRBJ2-7
clone_size: NA
v_call: TRBV9
d_call: TRBD2

cdr3_nt: TGTGCCAGCATAGGGACTAGCGGGAACCGCTACACAGATACGCAGTATTTT
cdr3_aa: CASIGTSGNRYTDTQYF
j_call: TRBJ2-3
clone_size: NA
v_call: TRBV2
d_call: TRBD2

cdr3_nt: TGCAGCGTTGCTGATGGGGTAGGAGATACGCAGTATTTT
cdr3_aa: CSVADGVGDTQYF
j_call: TRBJ2-3
clone_size: many
v_call: TRBV29-1
d_call: NA

cdr3_nt: TGTGCCAGCAGTTTGCGAGGGCGGGAGAGCGTGGCCTACGAGCAGTACTTC
cdr3_aa: CASSLRGRESVAYEQYF
j_call: TRBJ2-7
clone_size: NA
v_call: TRBV27
d_call: TRBD2

cdr3_nt: TGTGCCAGCAGCCAAGGCCATACAGGGGAGATAGGTCAGCCCCAGCATTTT
cdr3_aa: CASSQGHTGEIGQPQHF
j_call: TRBJ1-5
clone_size: NA
v_call: TRBV3-1
d_call: TRBD1

cdr3_nt: TGTGCCGGAACTACGACAGGAACTAACTATGGCTACACCTTC
cdr3_aa: CAGTTTGTNYGYTF
j_call: TRBJ1-2
clone_size: NA
v_call: TRBV2
d_call: NA

cdr3_nt: TGTGCCAGCAGTGCTCTACTAGCGGGAGGTACCTACGAGCAGTACTTC
cdr3_aa: CASSALLAGGTYEQYF
j_call: TRBJ2-7
clone_size: NA
v_call: TRBV6-1
d_call: TRBD2

cdr3_nt: TGTGCCAGCAGCCAAGAGGGGTTAGCGGGAGTGTTTGAGCAGTACTTC
cdr3_aa: CASSQEGLAGVFEQYF
j_call: TRBJ2-5
clone_size: few
v_call: TRBV14
d_call: TRBD2

cdr3_nt: TGCAGTGCTAGATACAATGAGCAGTTCTTC
cdr3_aa: CSARYNEQFF
j_call: TRBJ2-1
clone_size: few
v_call: TRBV20-1
d_call: NA

cdr3_nt: TGTGCCAGCAGTTACTTTCAGGGGCAGGGCAAAAACATTCAGTACTTC
cdr3_aa: CASSYFQGQGKNIQYF
j_call: TRBJ2-4
clone_size: few
v_call: TRBV6-6
d_call: NA

cdr3_nt: TGTGCTAGAGAAGACTCACCCCTCCACTTT
cdr3_aa: CAREDSPLHF
j_call: TRBJ1-6
clone_size: NA
v_call: TRBV12-5
d_call: NA

cdr3_nt: TGTGCCAGCAGTTACTCGCGGGACTTTGGCTACACCTTC
cdr3_aa: CASSYSRDFGYTF
j_call: TRBJ1-2
clone_size: few
v_call: TRBV6-5
d_call: NA

cdr3_nt: TGTGCCAGCAGGTACAATGGGCCCCTCGAGGAGCAGTACTTC
cdr3_aa: CASRYNGPLEEQYF
j_call: TRBJ2-4
clone_size: NA
v_call: TRBV2
d_call: NA

cdr3_nt: TGTGCCAGCAGCTTCAACATTAAGGACGAGCAGTACTTC
cdr3_aa: CASSFNIKDEQYF
j_call: TRBJ2-7
clone_size: NA
v_call: TRBV5-7
d_call: NA

cdr3_nt: TGTGCCAGCAGCTTATCGACAGGGGAAGCCTACGAGCAGTACTTC
cdr3_aa: CASSLSTGEAYEQYF
j_call: TRBJ2-7
clone_size: NA
v_call: TRBV11-2
d_call: TRBD1

cdr3_nt: TGTGCCAGCAGTGGGGGCACCCTTTCACAAGAGACCCAGTACTTC
cdr3_aa: CASSGGTLSQETQYF
j_call: TRBJ2-5
clone_size: NA
v_call: TRBV2
d_call: NA

cdr3_nt: TGCGCCAGCAGCCAACCATCGCTGACCCCCTACGAGCAGTACTTC
cdr3_aa: CASSQPSLTPYEQYF
j_call: TRBJ2-7
clone_size: many
v_call: TRBV4-1
d_call: NA

cdr3_nt: TGTGCCACCCGACAGGGGGACAATCAGCCCCAGCATTTT
cdr3_aa: CATRQGDNQPQHF
j_call: TRBJ1-5
clone_size: NA
v_call: TRBV10-3
d_call: TRBD1

cdr3_nt: TGTGCCAGCAGCTCGGGACCTACCAATTTGTATTTT
cdr3_aa: CASSSGPTNLYF
j_call: TRBJ2-3
clone_size: NA
v_call: TRBV11-2
d_call: NA

cdr3_nt: TGCAGTGCAAACCCGGGACCGACCTACGAGCAGTACTTC
cdr3_aa: CSANPGPTYEQYF
j_call: TRBJ2-7
clone_size: NA
v_call: TRBV20-1
d_call: NA

cdr3_nt: TGTGCCAGCAGTGTACTAGACCGCTCCTACAATGAGCAGTTCTTC
cdr3_aa: CASSVLDRSYNEQFF
j_call: TRBJ2-1
clone_size: few
v_call: TRBV6-1
d_call: NA

cdr3_nt: TGTGCCAGCAACCGAGGGACAGGCTACGAGCAGTACTTC
cdr3_aa: CASNRGTGYEQYF
j_call: TRBJ2-7
clone_size: few
v_call: TRBV7-2
d_call: TRBD1

cdr3_nt: TGCGCCAGCAGCTTGGCACTAGCGGGAGGTAATGAGCAGTTCTTC
cdr3_aa: CASSLALAGGNEQFF
j_call: TRBJ2-1
clone_size: many
v_call: TRBV5-1
d_call: TRBD2

cdr3_nt: TGTGCCACCGCCGGGACAGGGGGAAACAATGAGCAGTTCTTC
cdr3_aa: CATAGTGGNNEQFF
j_call: TRBJ2-1
clone_size: few
v_call: TRBV24-1
d_call: TRBD1

cdr3_nt: TGTGCCAGCAGCTTCGGGCCCCACAATGAGCAGTACTTC
cdr3_aa: CASSFGPHNEQYF
j_call: TRBJ2-7
clone_size: once
v_call: TRBV7-9
d_call: NA

cdr3_nt: TGTGCCAGCAGGGCTCAGGAGCAGGCCAAGGTCCCCCTCCGAGCAACTAATGAAGAACTGTTTTTT
cdr3_aa: CASRAQEQAKVPLRATNEELFF
j_call: TRBJ1-4
clone_size: NA
v_call: TRBV3-1
d_call: NA

cdr3_nt: TGTGCCAGCAGCCGCCCGGGCGCCACTGACTACAATGAGCAGTTCTTC
cdr3_aa: CASSRPGATDYNEQFF
j_call: TRBJ2-1
clone_size: NA
v_call: TRBV7-9
d_call: NA

cdr3_nt: TGTGCCAGCAGACCGGGACAGGGAACTTGGAATGAGCAGTTCTTC
cdr3_aa: CASRPGQGTWNEQFF
j_call: TRBJ2-1
clone_size: few
v_call: TRBV7-9
d_call: TRBD1

cdr3_nt: TGTGCCAGCAATTCCGTAGCGGGAGATCGAGAGACCCAGTACTTC
cdr3_aa: CASNSVAGDRETQYF
j_call: TRBJ2-5
clone_size: NA
v_call: TRBV12-3/TRBV12-4
d_call: TRBD2

cdr3_nt: TGTGCCAGCAGCTCCGACAGGGTTCTGTACGAGCAGTACTTC
cdr3_aa: CASSSDRVLYEQYF
j_call: TRBJ2-7
clone_size: few
v_call: TRBV7-9
d_call: TRBD1

cdr3_nt: TGTGCCACCACCGGCTTGGCTAGCGGAAATGAGCAGTTCTTC
cdr3_aa: CATTGLASGNEQFF
j_call: TRBJ2-1
clone_size: few
v_call: TRBV12-3/TRBV12-4
d_call: TRBD2

cdr3_nt: TGTGCCAGCAGCCCGCCCCGGGACTGGGAGACCCAGTACTTC
cdr3_aa: CASSPPRDWETQYF
j_call: TRBJ2-5
clone_size: few
v_call: TRBV7-8
d_call: NA

cdr3_nt: TGTGCCAGCAGGACAGTGGCCGGGGAGCTGTTTTTT
cdr3_aa: CASRTVAGELFF
j_call: TRBJ2-2
clone_size: NA
v_call: TRBV25-1
d_call: NA

cdr3_nt: TGTGCCAGCAGCCTTAACCCCTCTGGGGCCAACGTCCTGACTTTC
cdr3_aa: CASSLNPSGANVLTF
j_call: TRBJ2-6
clone_size: NA
v_call: TRBV28
d_call: NA